This TCR beta chain was captured by sequencing in a study of T-cell reconstitution after alpha-beta-depleted transplantation in children. CDR3 length: 13 residues. Germline-derived CDR1 and CDR2 are MGHRA and YSYEKL. Points on this clonotype: A read error may produce the germline difference seen at one junction end.

Preparation of the TCRbeta library used unique molecular identifiers. Via MiXCR, TCRdb re-called the PCR reads, giving one row per CDR3 protein. This sample has some 180,000 distinct CDR3 sequences, with roughly 7.1% found just once. V usage is TRBV4-1 and J usage is TRBJ1-2; D unclear. The starting material was PBMCs, obtained before TCRalphabeta/CD19-depleted stem cell transplant. The clonotype originates from a boy aged 2-15 years with acute lymphoblastic leukemia, due to receive a stem cell transplant. This chain's CDR3 is CDSSQITDYGYTF. The CDR3, as DNA: TGCGACAGCAGCCAAATTACGGACTATGGCTACACCTTC.